What follows describes a single TCR beta chain. Its antigen is unidentified. Authors' analysis steps: To classify distant metastasis in papillary thyroid cancer, a model was built from CDR3 differences across clinicopathological groups. With MiXCR, TCRdb reprocessed the PCR reads. The V and J calls here are based on TCRdb, not the publication. The data show 30,000 to 45,000 clones, with about 30% seen just once and 16% held by the top ten. These data are taken from a study of metastatic and nonmetastatic thyroid tumors. At the level of the study: Both malignant and benign thyroid patients supplied peripheral blood and tumor or nodule tissue samples, across which the repertoires of these patients were then compared. The study's findings and limits: Within blood and tumor, benign nodules reportedly had significantly lower TCR beta diversity than malignant thyroid tumors did.

The CDR3 runs 15 residues. Trimming removed 1 base at V and 1 base at J, with 9 bases between. Per germline, CDR1 LNHDA and CDR2 SQIVND (reference sequence). Each patient went into thyroid surgery without having received any treatment. The sample consisted of tumor tissue. The V gene is TRBV19, the J gene TRBJ2-3, with D possibly being TRBD2 (6 bases). The TCR originated in a female donor with papillary thyroid cancer or a benign thyroid nodule (not recorded which). Some clones in this sample may be carry-over from other donors' samples. The CDR3 nucleotides read TGTGCCAGTAGTATAGTGACGGGAGGCACAGATACGCAGTATTTT. Translating it yields CASSIVTGGTDTQYF.